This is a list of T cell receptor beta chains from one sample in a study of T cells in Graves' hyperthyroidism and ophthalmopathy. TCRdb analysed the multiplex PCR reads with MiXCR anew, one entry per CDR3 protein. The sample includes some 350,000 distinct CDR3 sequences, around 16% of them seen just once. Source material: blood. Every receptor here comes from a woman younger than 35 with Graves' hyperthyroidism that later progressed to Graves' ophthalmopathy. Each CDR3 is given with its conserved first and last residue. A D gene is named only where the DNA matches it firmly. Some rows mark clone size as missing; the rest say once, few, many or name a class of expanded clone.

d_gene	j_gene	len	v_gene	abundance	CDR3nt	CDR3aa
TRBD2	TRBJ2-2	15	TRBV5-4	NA	TGTGCCAGCAGCCTGGGACTAGCGGCCACCGGGGAGCTGTTTTTT	CASSLGLAATGELFF
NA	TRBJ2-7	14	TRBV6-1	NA	TGTGCCAGCAGTCAGGGACGGGAGATCTACGAGCAGTACTTC	CASSQGREIYEQYF
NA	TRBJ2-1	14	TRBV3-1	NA	TGTGCCAGCAGCCAAGGGCCTCACCCCAATGAGCAGTTCTTC	CASSQGPHPNEQFF
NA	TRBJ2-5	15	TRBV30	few	TGTGCCTGGAGTGGGAGAGGGCGGGGGCGAGAGACCCAGTACTTC	CAWSGRGRGRETQYF
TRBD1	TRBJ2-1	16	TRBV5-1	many	TGCGCCAGCAGCTTGGAAAGGACAGGACTTGGCGATGAGCAGTTCTTC	CASSLERTGLGDEQFF
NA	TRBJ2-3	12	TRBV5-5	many	TGTGCCAGCAGACCGGTCACAGATACGCAGTATTTT	CASRPVTDTQYF
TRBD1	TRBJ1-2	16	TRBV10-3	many	TGTGCCATCAACGGAGGCGAGACAGGGGCCTTACGAGGCTACACCTTC	CAINGGETGALRGYTF
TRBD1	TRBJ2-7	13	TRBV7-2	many	TGTGCCAGCAGTTTGGACAGGGTGGACGAGCAGTACTTC	CASSLDRVDEQYF
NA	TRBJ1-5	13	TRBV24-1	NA	TGTACCACCAGTAGCGGGGGGAATCAGCCCCAGCATTTT	CTTSSGGNQPQHF
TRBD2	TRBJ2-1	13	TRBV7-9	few	TGTGCCAGCAGCCCTCCAATAGCGGGTGAGCAGTTCTTC	CASSPPIAGEQFF
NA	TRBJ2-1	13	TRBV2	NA	TGTGCCAGACGGGCAGGGTCCTACAATGAGCAGTTCTTC	CARRAGSYNEQFF
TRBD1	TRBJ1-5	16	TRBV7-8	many	TGTGCCAGCAGCCAAGGGACAGGGATTAGCAATCAGCCCCAGCATTTT	CASSQGTGISNQPQHF
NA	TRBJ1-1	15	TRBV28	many	TGTGCCAGCAGTCTACCCAGCGGGGGGAACACTGAAGCTTTCTTT	CASSLPSGGNTEAFF
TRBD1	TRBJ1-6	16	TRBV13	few	TGTGCCAGCAGCTTAGTTGGAACAGGGGAAAATTCACCCCTCCACTTT	CASSLVGTGENSPLHF
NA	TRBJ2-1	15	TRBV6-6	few	TGTGCCAGCAGTTACTCTAACTCGGGGTACAATGAGCAGTTCTTC	CASSYSNSGYNEQFF
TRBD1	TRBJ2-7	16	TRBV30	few	TGTGCCTGGAGTGTGGGGTCCCCGGGACAGGGCTACGAGCAGTACTTC	CAWSVGSPGQGYEQYF
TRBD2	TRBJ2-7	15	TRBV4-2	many	TGTGCCAGCAGCCAAGAGGTAGCGGGAACCTACGAGCAGTACTTC	CASSQEVAGTYEQYF
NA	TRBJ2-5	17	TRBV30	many	TGTGCCTGGAGCGACCTACTCAAACAGGGTTTCGGGGAGACCCAGTACTTC	CAWSDLLKQGFGETQYF
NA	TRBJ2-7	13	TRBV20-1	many	TGCAGTGCAATGGAGGGACTGTCTGGCGAGCAGTACTTC	CSAMEGLSGEQYF
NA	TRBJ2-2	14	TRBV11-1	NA	TGTGCCAGCAGCCCAAGACTAGGTGCCGGGGAGCTGTTTTTT	CASSPRLGAGELFF
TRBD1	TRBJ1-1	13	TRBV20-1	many	TGCAGTGCTCACCGCCCGGACAGGACTGAAGCTTTCTTT	CSAHRPDRTEAFF
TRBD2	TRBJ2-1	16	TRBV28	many	TGTGCCAGCAGTCAGAGCGGGGTCACTTTCTACAATGAGCAGTTCTTC	CASSQSGVTFYNEQFF
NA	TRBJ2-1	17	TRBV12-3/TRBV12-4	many	TGTGCCAGCAGTTCGGTAGGGGGTAAATTTACCTACAATGAGCAGTTCTTC	CASSSVGGKFTYNEQFF
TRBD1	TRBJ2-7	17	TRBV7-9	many	TGTGCCAGCAGCGCAAACCCGGGACAGGGGTCCTCCTACGAGCAGTACTTC	CASSANPGQGSSYEQYF
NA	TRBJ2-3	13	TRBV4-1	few	TGCGCCAGCAGCCAAGGACACTCAGATACGCAGTATTTT	CASSQGHSDTQYF
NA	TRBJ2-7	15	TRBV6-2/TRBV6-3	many	TGTGCCAGCAGTTACTCAGATTCGGACAGCTACGAGCAGTACTTC	CASSYSDSDSYEQYF
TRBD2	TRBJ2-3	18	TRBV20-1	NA	TGCAGTGCTAGACCCGGATTCCAAACTACTAGCGGGAGAGATACGCAGTATTTT	CSARPGFQTTSGRDTQYF
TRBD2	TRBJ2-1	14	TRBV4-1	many	TGCGCCAGCAGCCCAACGACTAGCCACAATGAGCAGTTCTTC	CASSPTTSHNEQFF
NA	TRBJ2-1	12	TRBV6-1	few	TGTGCCAGTTTCGGAGAGGGAAATGAGCAGTTCTTC	CASFGEGNEQFF
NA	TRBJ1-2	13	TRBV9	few	TGTGCCAGCAGCTTTGACAGTTACCATGGCTACACCTTC	CASSFDSYHGYTF
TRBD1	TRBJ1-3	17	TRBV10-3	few	TGTGCCACCTCTCCTATTGGGGTGACAGGGCTCGGAAACACCATATATTTT	CATSPIGVTGLGNTIYF
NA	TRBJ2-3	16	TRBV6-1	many	TGTGCCAGCAGTGAAGGCCGGACAGTTGGCACAGATACGCAGTATTTT	CASSEGRTVGTDTQYF
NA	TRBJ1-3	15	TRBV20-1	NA	TGCAGTGCTAGTGGGTCCCGGGGAGTTGGAAACACCATATATTTT	CSASGSRGVGNTIYF
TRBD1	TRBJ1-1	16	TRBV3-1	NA	TGTGCCAGCAGCCCCGAACCCGGACAGGCGAACACTGAAGCTTTCTTT	CASSPEPGQANTEAFF
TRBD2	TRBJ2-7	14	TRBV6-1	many	TGTGCCAGCAGACGGACTAGCGGAGCCTACGAGCAGTACTTC	CASRRTSGAYEQYF
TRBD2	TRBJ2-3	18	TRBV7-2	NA	TGTGCCAGCAGCGCCCGCCGGACTAGCGGGAGGGTTACAGATACGCAGTATTTT	CASSARRTSGRVTDTQYF
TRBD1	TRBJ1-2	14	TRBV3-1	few	TGTGCCAGCAGCCAAGGGACAGGGTTCGGCGGCTACACCTTC	CASSQGTGFGGYTF
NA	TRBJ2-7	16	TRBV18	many	TGTGCCAGCTCGTCCGGGACCCAGCGCGGGACCTACGAGCAGTACTTC	CASSSGTQRGTYEQYF
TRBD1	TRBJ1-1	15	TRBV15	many	TGTGCCACCAGCAGCCCTGACGAGGACAGGTTTGAAGCTTTCTTT	CATSSPDEDRFEAFF